This T cell receptor (beta chain) is from a study of blood T cell repertoires in COVID-19. Study information: Whether acute or convalescent, the COVID-19 samples came from the United States, Italy and Spain. Nucleic acid was either cDNA or gDNA, and it came from T cells, B-cell-depleted T cells, or PBMCs.

Followed longitudinally, the Seattle patients had been enrolled during active infection. Sequencing was performed with immunoSEQ multiplex PCR; in TCRdb, only in-frame clones are kept and a portion is missing. The table lists roughly 380,000 clones, roughly 90% of them singletons. The sequence derives from a woman aged 40 to 49 with COVID-19, enrolled during active disease. The specimen was peripheral blood.

CDR3 protein: CASSSQGGGYYEQYF. CDR3 nucleotide sequence: TGTGCCAGCAGCTCTCAGGGGGGCGGATACTACGAGCAGTACTTC. The V call is TRBV7-2, the J call TRBJ2-7, with a tentative D call TRBD1 (7 bases). V lost 4 bases, J lost 3 bases, and 16 bases lay in between. Germline V CDR1 and CDR2: SGHTA, FQGNSA. CDR3 size: 15 residues.